A selection of T cell receptor beta chains follows, all from one sample in a study of cytomegalovirus exposure and HLA in healthy donors. Sequencing used immunoSEQ multiplex PCR; TCRdb keeps in-frame clones, though not all of them. The table records around 150,000 clones, about 80% of them present only once. Specimen: PBMCs. These receptors were collected from a woman aged 40 to 49 in good health and CMV-seronegative. Each CDR3 is given with its conserved first and last residue. D genes are given only for firm matches. Clone size, where shown, is once, few, many, or a class for clones that have expanded.

size: .; D: TRBD1; V: TRBV30; J: TRBJ1-2; DNA: TGTGCCTGGAGCCGACAGGGGGCGCGTGGCTACACCTTC; CDR3: CAWSRQGARGYTF
size: .; D: .; V: TRBV10-3; J: TRBJ1-5; DNA: TGTGCCATCAGAGGCGGTGATCAGCCCCAGCATTTT; CDR3: CAIRGGDQPQHF
size: .; D: TRBD2; V: TRBV7-6; J: TRBJ2-1; DNA: TGTGCCAGCAGCCCAGTCCCCCTAGCGGGAGTCTCCTACAATGAGCAGTTCTTC; CDR3: CASSPVPLAGVSYNEQFF
size: .; D: .; V: TRBV9; J: TRBJ1-6; DNA: TGTGCCAGCAGCGTCGGACAGCATAATTCACCCCTCCACTTT; CDR3: CASSVGQHNSPLHF
size: .; D: .; V: TRBV5-4; J: TRBJ1-3; DNA: TGTGCCAGCAGCCCAGGGGTTCCAAGCACCATATATTTT; CDR3: CASSPGVPSTIYF
size: .; D: .; V: TRBV28; J: TRBJ1-6; DNA: TGTGCCAGCAGCCAACCCCAATCACAGAGCTCCTATAATTCACCCCTCCACTTT; CDR3: CASSQPQSQSSYNSPLHF
size: .; D: TRBD1; V: TRBV18; J: TRBJ2-5; DNA: TGTGCCAGCTCAGAGTACGGGACAGGGGTCTATGAGACCCAGTACTTC; CDR3: CASSEYGTGVYETQYF
size: .; D: TRBD1; V: TRBV11-2; J: TRBJ2-1; DNA: TGTGCCAGCAGCACCCCTCCGGGACAGGGTATTAAATTCGTCAATGAGCAGTTCTTC; CDR3: CASSTPPGQGIKFVNEQFF
size: .; D: .; V: TRBV5-1; J: TRBJ1-2; DNA: TGCGCCAGCAGCTTGCAGGACTCAAATGGCTACACCTTC; CDR3: CASSLQDSNGYTF
size: once; D: TRBD2; V: TRBV5-1; J: TRBJ2-1; DNA: TGCGCCAGCAGCAAGACTAGCGGGAGGGCCGAGGATGAGCAGTTCTTC; CDR3: CASSKTSGRAEDEQFF
size: .; D: .; V: TRBV27; J: TRBJ2-3; DNA: TGTGCCAGCCCTACTTCTCCGACAGATACGCAGTATTTT; CDR3: CASPTSPTDTQYF
size: .; D: .; V: TRBV7-2; J: TRBJ2-5; DNA: TGTGCCAGCAGCTTGAGATCAGTGAACAGACAAGAGACCCAGTACTTC; CDR3: CASSLRSVNRQETQYF
size: .; D: TRBD1; V: TRBV14; J: TRBJ2-7; DNA: TGTGCCAGCAGCCATTATACAGGGGGCGTCTACGAGCAGTACTTC; CDR3: CASSHYTGGVYEQYF
size: .; D: TRBD1; V: TRBV2; J: TRBJ1-3; DNA: TGTGCCAGCATCTTGGGACAGGGCTCTGGAAACACCATATATTTT; CDR3: CASILGQGSGNTIYF
size: .; D: .; V: TRBV6-1; J: TRBJ2-7; DNA: TGTGCCAGCCTTGCCCTTCAGGGGTTCAACGAGCAGTACTTC; CDR3: CASLALQGFNEQYF
size: .; D: .; V: TRBV29-1; J: TRBJ2-7; DNA: TGCAGCGTTGTCCTCAGCTACGAGCAGTACTTC; CDR3: CSVVLSYEQYF
size: .; D: .; V: TRBV5-1; J: TRBJ1-1; DNA: TGCGCCAGCAGCTTGGGGGGGCCTGGCACTGAAGCTTTCTTT; CDR3: CASSLGGPGTEAFF
size: .; D: TRBD1; V: TRBV6-5; J: TRBJ2-7; DNA: TGTGTCAGCAGTTACACAGGACAGGGCCACGAGCAGTACTTC; CDR3: CVSSYTGQGHEQYF
size: .; D: TRBD2; V: TRBV5-8; J: TRBJ2-7; DNA: TGTGCCAGCAGCTTAAGGCTAGCGGTTACCTACGAGCAGTACTTC; CDR3: CASSLRLAVTYEQYF
size: few; D: TRBD2; V: TRBV7-6; J: TRBJ2-7; DNA: TGTGCCAGCAGCTTAGCCCAAGGACTAGCGGGTCCCTACGAGCAGTACTTC; CDR3: CASSLAQGLAGPYEQYF
size: .; D: .; V: TRBV9; J: TRBJ2-7; DNA: TGTGCCAGCAGCGTAGCAGCTTGGAGCCGCGAGCAGTACTTC; CDR3: CASSVAAWSREQYF
size: .; D: .; V: TRBV4-3; J: TRBJ2-1; DNA: TGCGCCAGCAGCCAAGATCGGGGTAGGAACAATGAGCAGTTCTTC; CDR3: CASSQDRGRNNEQFF
size: .; D: .; V: TRBV9; J: TRBJ1-3; DNA: TGTGCCAGCAGCGTAGGAGCGGGAGTAGGACGGGACTCTGGAAACACCATATATTTT; CDR3: CASSVGAGVGRDSGNTIYF
size: .; D: TRBD2; V: TRBV10-2; J: TRBJ2-3; DNA: TGCGCCAGCAGTGAGCAGGTACTAGCGGGAGACTCAGATACGCAGTATTTT; CDR3: CASSEQVLAGDSDTQYF
size: .; D: TRBD1; V: TRBV7-2; J: TRBJ2-6; DNA: TGTGCCAGCAGCTCAGGGGGTTCTGGGGCCAACGGCCTGACTTTC; CDR3: CASSSGGSGANGLTF
size: many; D: TRBD1; V: TRBV6-1; J: TRBJ2-7; DNA: TGTGCCAGCAGTGAAACCGGGACAGGGGGATACGAGCAGTACTTC; CDR3: CASSETGTGGYEQYF
size: .; D: .; V: TRBV18; J: TRBJ2-7; DNA: TGTGCCAGCTCACCAGCCCAGGGCTTCCCCTACGAGCAGTACTTC; CDR3: CASSPAQGFPYEQYF
size: .; D: TRBD1; V: TRBV9; J: TRBJ2-1; DNA: TGTGCCAGCAGCGTAGAGGGACAGGTCAGCTCCTACAATGAGCAGTTCTTC; CDR3: CASSVEGQVSSYNEQFF
size: .; D: TRBD1; V: TRBV30; J: TRBJ1-5; DNA: TGTGCCTGGAGTGGGGGGGAGGAGGGGGCTACCAATCAGCCCCAGCATTTT; CDR3: CAWSGGEEGATNQPQHF
size: .; D: TRBD1; V: TRBV9; J: TRBJ1-2; DNA: TGTGCCAGCAGCTCGCGGACAGGTCCTAACTATGGCTACACCTTC; CDR3: CASSSRTGPNYGYTF
size: .; D: .; V: TRBV11-2; J: TRBJ2-5; DNA: TGTGCCAGCACTGCTATTTCGTACGGGAGTGGGGAGACCCAGTACTTC; CDR3: CASTAISYGSGETQYF
size: .; D: TRBD2; V: TRBV15; J: TRBJ2-4; DNA: TGTGCCACCGGGGCGGGGGGCAAAAACATTCAGTACTTC; CDR3: CATGAGGKNIQYF
size: .; D: .; V: TRBV7-2; J: TRBJ1-6; DNA: TGTGCCAGCAGCCCCACGGCGGTACAGGGTACGGGTTCACCCCTCCACTTT; CDR3: CASSPTAVQGTGSPLHF
size: .; D: .; V: TRBV6-1; J: TRBJ1-5; DNA: TGTGCCAGCAGTGAAAACAGTTATCAGCCCCAGCATTTT; CDR3: CASSENSYQPQHF
size: .; D: .; V: TRBV2; J: TRBJ2-2; DNA: TGTGCCAGCAGTGTGCAGAGAGGGTCCGGGGAGCTGTTTTTT; CDR3: CASSVQRGSGELFF
size: .; D: .; V: TRBV28; J: TRBJ2-5; DNA: TGTGCCAGCAGTTTATATCAGAGGGAGACCCAGTACTTC; CDR3: CASSLYQRETQYF
size: .; D: TRBD1; V: TRBV30; J: TRBJ1-5; DNA: TGTGCCTGGAGTGGGACAGGGTGGGGGGTTCAGCCCCAGCATTTT; CDR3: CAWSGTGWGVQPQHF
size: .; D: TRBD1; V: TRBV7-2; J: TRBJ1-2; DNA: TGTGCCAGCAGTTTGCCGGGACAGGTCTATGGCTACACCTTC; CDR3: CASSLPGQVYGYTF
size: few; D: .; V: TRBV12-5; J: TRBJ2-7; DNA: TGTGCTAGTGGCCACGGGGGTTCCTACGAGCAGTACTTC; CDR3: CASGHGGSYEQYF
size: few; D: TRBD2; V: TRBV2; J: TRBJ2-3; DNA: TGTGCCAGCATCTACGGGGGGGCTGGCACGCAGTATTTT; CDR3: CASIYGGAGTQYF
size: .; D: .; V: TRBV5-1; J: TRBJ1-3; DNA: TGCGCCAGCAGCCCTCCGACAGACTCTGGAAACACCATATATTTT; CDR3: CASSPPTDSGNTIYF
size: .; D: .; V: TRBV7-2; J: TRBJ2-5; DNA: TGTGCCAGCAGCTTAAACAACCAAGAGACCCAGTACTTC; CDR3: CASSLNNQETQYF
size: .; D: .; V: TRBV18; J: TRBJ1-3; DNA: TGTGCCAGCTCACCTCCGGAGAGACTTTGGAACACCATATATTTT; CDR3: CASSPPERLWNTIYF
size: .; D: .; V: TRBV6-6; J: TRBJ2-7; DNA: TGTGCCAGCAGTTACCCGGACAAAGCCTACGAGCAGTACTTC; CDR3: CASSYPDKAYEQYF
size: .; D: TRBD2; V: TRBV6-1; J: TRBJ2-6; DNA: TGTGCCAGCGGCCCTGGGAGGGCTGGGGCCAACGTCCTGACTTTC; CDR3: CASGPGRAGANVLTF
size: .; D: TRBD2; V: TRBV28; J: TRBJ2-7; DNA: TGTGCCAGCAGCTGGACTAGCGGGGCTTCCGAGCAGTACTTC; CDR3: CASSWTSGASEQYF
size: .; D: .; V: TRBV7-9; J: TRBJ1-2; DNA: TGTTCCAGCAGCTTTACCGGGATACCAGCCTATGGCTACACCTTC; CDR3: CSSSFTGIPAYGYTF
size: .; D: .; V: TRBV2; J: TRBJ2-1; DNA: TGTGCCAGTACTTCAAACCTCTCCTACAATGAGCAGTTCTTC; CDR3: CASTSNLSYNEQFF
size: .; D: .; V: TRBV7-6; J: TRBJ2-7; DNA: TGTGCCAGCAGCTCCCTGACAGAACCTTTCTCCTACGAGCAGTACTTC; CDR3: CASSSLTEPFSYEQYF
size: .; D: TRBD2; V: TRBV27; J: TRBJ2-3; DNA: TGTGCCAGCAGGTCACTAGCGGGGGGTACGCAGTATTTT; CDR3: CASRSLAGGTQYF
size: .; D: TRBD1; V: TRBV7-2; J: TRBJ1-2; DNA: TGTGCCAGCAGCTTAGAGAACAGGGGAGAGGGCTACACCTTC; CDR3: CASSLENRGEGYTF
size: .; D: .; V: TRBV11-2; J: TRBJ2-1; DNA: TGTGCCAGCAGCGTTACACCAAGCTCCTACAATGAGCAGTTCTTC; CDR3: CASSVTPSSYNEQFF
size: hyperexpanded; D: .; V: TRBV4-2; J: TRBJ2-7; DNA: TGTGCCAGCAGCCCGAGCCGGGGCTACGAGCAGTACTTC; CDR3: CASSPSRGYEQYF